Listed here are 26 T cell receptor beta chains from one sample, sequenced in a study of control samples from healthy donors and cancer patients. The data were produced by immunoSEQ multiplex PCR, yet TCRdb's version contains in-frame clones alone and is incomplete. Here the sample spans over 150,000 clones, roughly 95% being singletons. The material sequenced was blood. These receptor sequences come from a woman in her thirties in good health.

V gene TRBV9 combines with J gene TRBJ1-5; D gene unclear. From germline, CDR1 is SGDLS and CDR2 YYNGEE. Trimming removed 4 bases from V and 4 bases from J, with 15 bases in between. This CDR3 is 15 amino acids long. The DNA of the CDR3 is TGTGCCAGCAGCCCTCTAGGGCGGGAAAATCAGCCCCAGCATTTT. Its translation is CASSPLGRENQPQHF.

This clone appeared a single time. J is TRBJ1-5 and V is TRBV18; possible D gene TRBD1, 5 bases. The germline V and J ends were trimmed by 2 bases and 3 bases, with 14 bases remaining between them. Germline V lookup: CDR1 KGHSH, CDR2 LQKENI. This CDR3 is built from 16 residues. The DNA for the CDR3 is TGTGCCAGCTCACCAACCTTCGGGGACCACAATCAGCCCCAGCATTTT. Translation: CASSPTFGDHNQPQHF.

The chain carries TRBV18 and TRBJ2-1, with 12 bases matching TRBD2. Unmatched junction bases numbered 10, after V lost 0 bases and J lost 7 bases. CDR3 length equals 18 residues. Germline CDR1 reads KGHSH; CDR2 reads LQKENI. The CDR3 reads CASSPPWRLAGGLNEQFF. CDR3 coding DNA: TGTGCCAGCTCACCACCGTGGAGGCTAGCGGGAGGGCTAAATGAGCAGTTCTTC.

This clone was observed a single time. The chain couples TRBV28 to TRBJ2-7; a weak D match, TRBD1 (5 bases). CDR3 length: 13 residues. V gave up 6 bases and J gave up 3 bases, with 12 bases separating them. Germline CDR1 MDHEN, CDR2 SYDVKM. The CDR3 DNA is TGTGCCAGCAGCCCAGGACACAACTACGAGCAGTACTTC. It codes for CASSPGHNYEQYF. Filled out from reference TRBV28 and TRBJ2-7, the complete variable domain reads DVKVTQSSRYLVKRTGEKVFLECVQDMDHENMFWYRQDPGLGLRLIYFSYDVKMKEKGDIPEGYSVSREKKERFSLILESASTNQTSMYLCASSPGHNYEQYFGPGTRLTVT.

The chain recombines TRBV3-1 (or the pseudogene TRBV3-2) with TRBJ2-7; possible D gene TRBD1, 6 bases. CDR1 is LGHDT, CDR2 YNNKEL, per germline (reference sequence). Trimming took 6 bases from V and 7 from J, leaving 19 bases between them. This CDR3 contains 14 residues. Here the CDR3 reads CASRQRGSVLEQYF. CDR3 DNA sequence: TGTGCCAGCAGACAAAGGGGGAGCGTGCTTGAGCAGTACTTC.

This clone was observed once. The chain links TRBV15 to TRBJ1-4; no reliable D call. Germline V gene sequence: CDR1 LNHNV, CDR2 YYDKDF (reference sequence). Trimming pared 5 bases from V and 1 base from J, leaving 11 bases between. The CDR3 is made up of 15 amino acids. The CDR3 DNA sequence: TGTGCCACCAGCTATCTCAGAAGAACTAATGAAAAACTGTTTTTT. It translates to CATSYLRRTNEKLFF.

The chain has TRBV6-5 and TRBJ1-5; D is possibly TRBD1 (5 bases). The germline CDR1 and CDR2 sequences are MNHEY and SVGAGI. The CDR3 is 15 residues long. V lost 4 bases, J lost 6 bases, and 16 bases lay in between. The DNA for the CDR3 is TGTGCCAGCAGTTCCTCGGGGGGGTCGGGTCAGCCCCAGCATTTT. Protein: CASSSSGGSGQPQHF.

The chain employs TRBV13 and TRBJ2-6; D gene uncertain. This CDR3 has 18 amino acids. The V end lost 0 bases, the J end lost 0 bases, and 12 bases lay between the germline ends. CDR1 is PRHDT and CDR2 is FYEKMQ in the germline V gene (reference sequence). The CDR3 coding sequence is TGTGCCAGCAGCTTAGGTGGCCAACATCTCTCTGGGGCCAACGTCCTGACTTTC. Encoded protein: CASSLGGQHLSGANVLTF.

The chain couples TRBV19 to TRBJ2-1; 10 bases line up with TRBD2. CDR3 length: 16 amino acids. Germline values: CDR1 LNHDA, CDR2 SQIVND (reference sequence). The trim removed 1 base at V and 6 bases at J, leaving 6 bases unmatched. CDR3 sequence reads: CASSIGLAGDPNEQFF. In nucleotides, the CDR3 is TGTGCCAGTAGTATAGGGCTAGCGGGGGACCCCAATGAGCAGTTCTTC.

The V gene is TRBV6-6, the J gene TRBJ1-1; no clear D. V lost 6 bases, J lost 11 bases, and 16 bases lay in between. The CDR3 has 12 amino acids. Per germline, CDR1 MNHNY and CDR2 SVGAGI (reference sequence). The CDR3 nucleotides read TGTGCCAGCAGACCTGGGCAGAGTCGGGCTTTCTTT. This encodes CASRPGQSRAFF.

This clone was picked up one time. CDR3 sequence reads: CASSLVRGSYNEQFF. The CDR3 DNA sequence: TGCGCCAGCAGCTTGGTTCGGGGTTCCTACAATGAGCAGTTCTTC. The J gene is TRBJ2-1, the V gene TRBV5-1, with D tentatively TRBD2 (5 bases). V was cut by 0 bases and J by 1 base, with 8 bases left in between. This CDR3 contains 15 residues. Germline V gives CDR1 SGHRS, CDR2 YFSETQ.

This chain joins TRBV4-2 and TRBJ2-5, with D tentatively TRBD1 or TRBD2 (5 bases each). V lost 8 bases and J lost 5, with 18 bases in between. CDR3 size: 14 residues. The germline V gene has CDR1 LGHNA and CDR2 YNFKEQ. CDR3 sequence (DNA): TGTGCCAGCTCGGGGACGGGCATTCGGGAGACCCAGTACTTC. It encodes CASSGTGIRETQYF.

CDR3 sequence: CASSLRLVYYNEQFF. The DNA for the CDR3 is TGTGCCAGCAGTTTACGGCTAGTGTACTACAATGAGCAGTTCTTC. V usage is TRBV28 and J usage is TRBJ2-1; D gene ambiguous. The CDR3 is 15 amino acids. The germline V gene has CDR1 MDHEN and CDR2 SYDVKM. V lost 2 bases and J 3 bases, leaving 11 bases between the germline ends.

This chain uses TRBV7-9 with TRBJ2-2; the match to TRBD1 covers 7 bases. Germline CDR1 SEHNR, CDR2 FQNEAQ (reference sequence). The CDR3 has 15 residues. The V and J ends lost 0 bases and 6 bases, in that order; junction bases with no gene match: 4. The CDR3 region is CASSLAPTGSGELFF. The DNA of the CDR3 is TGTGCCAGCAGCTTAGCCCCGACAGGGTCCGGGGAGCTGTTTTTT.

This rearrangement joins TRBV30 to TRBJ2-7, with D perhaps matching TRBD2 (6 bases). There are 13 residues in the CDR3. CDR1 is GTSNPN and CDR2 is SVGIG in the germline V gene (reference sequence). V was trimmed by 0 bases and J by 5 bases, leaving 11 bases between them. This CDR3 reads CAWSVIGGDEQYF. The CDR3 DNA reads TGTGCCTGGAGTGTAATCGGGGGAGACGAGCAGTACTTC.

This clone was detected only once. This sequence joins TRBV19 and TRBJ2-3; 8 bases align to TRBD2. Germline lookup yields CDR1 LNHDA and CDR2 SQIVND (reference sequence). CDR3 length equals 15 residues. With V trimmed by 5 bases and J by 0 bases, 4 bases remained unmatched. CDR3 region: CASSFGGASTDTQYF. The CDR3 bases are TGTGCCAGTAGTTTCGGGGGGGCTAGCACAGATACGCAGTATTTT.

The chain recombines TRBV30 with TRBJ2-5; tentative D call: TRBD1 (6 bases). Germline V CDR1 and CDR2: GTSNPN, SVGIG (reference sequence). CDR3 length: 12 residues. The V end lost 2 bases, the J end lost 3 bases, and 7 bases lay between the germline ends. The CDR3 coding sequence is TGTGCCTGGAGTAGGGGGAAAGAGACCCAGTACTTC. It encodes CAWSRGKETQYF.

V usage is TRBV6-5 and J usage is TRBJ2-1, with TRBD2 matching over 10 bases. The germline V gene encodes CDR1 MNHEY and CDR2 SVGAGI. The CDR3 is made up of 14 amino acids. The junction had 6 bases not matched to a gene; V was cut back by 6 bases and J by 7 bases. The CDR3 bases are TGTGCCAGCAGAGGTAGCGGGAGGATGAATGAGCAGTTCTTC. It specifies CASRGSGRMNEQFF.

This clone was recorded once. The chain employs TRBV6-6 and TRBJ2-3, with D unclear. Per the germline V gene, CDR1 is MNHNY and CDR2 is SVGAGI (reference sequence). The V end lost 5 bases, the J end lost 0 bases, and 15 bases lay between the germline ends. CDR3 length: 16 residues. CDR3: CASSRDTYSSTDTQYF. DNA for the CDR3: TGTGCCAGCAGTCGAGACACATACTCTAGCACAGATACGCAGTATTTT.

This chain connects TRBV6-5 to TRBJ2-5, with unresolved D. This CDR3 has 14 residues. The germline V gene has CDR1 MNHEY and CDR2 SVGAGI. V lost 0 bases to trimming and J lost 1 base, with 6 bases between them. The CDR3: CASSYSRGQETQYF. The CDR3 region has the DNA TGTGCCAGCAGTTACTCCCGAGGCCAAGAGACCCAGTACTTC.

This clone was found once. The J gene is TRBJ1-1, the V gene TRBV28; 7 nucleotides align to TRBD1. Germline CDR1 is MDHEN and CDR2 is SYDVKM. V shed 6 bases and J 5 bases; nucleotides not matched to a gene: 18. The CDR3 totals 17 residues. DNA for the CDR3: TGTGCCAGCAGACCCTTTTTAGTCCAGGGGGAGAGGACTGAAGCTTTCTTT. This encodes CASRPFLVQGERTEAFF.

The chain uses TRBV28 and TRBJ1-1; 12 positions match TRBD1. V lost 6 bases, J lost 5 bases, and 4 bases stayed unmatched. The CDR3 has 14 residues. Germline values: CDR1 MDHEN, CDR2 SYDVKM. CDR3 sequence (DNA): TGTGCCAGCAGAGGGACAGGGGGCTGGACTGAAGCTTTCTTT. Amino acid sequence: CASRGTGGWTEAFF. The entire variable domain, with the rest obtained from reference TRBV28 and TRBJ1-1, is as follows: DVKVTQSSRYLVKRTGEKVFLECVQDMDHENMFWYRQDPGLGLRLIYFSYDVKMKEKGDIPEGYSVSREKKERFSLILESASTNQTSMYLCASRGTGGWTEAFFGQGTRLTVV.

This chain connects TRBV4-1 to TRBJ1-1; 10 nucleotides agree with TRBD1. V lost 0 bases and J lost 10; bases outside the gene matches: 8. Germline V lookup: CDR1 MGHRA, CDR2 YSYEKL. The CDR3 is 15 amino acids. DNA of the CDR3: TGCGCCAGCAGCCAAGAAGACCCCTGGGACAGGGGAGCTTTCTTT. Translation gives CASSQEDPWDRGAFF.

The V and J genes are TRBV6-1 and TRBJ1-2, with D uncertain. Germline V gene sequence: CDR1 MNHNS, CDR2 SASEGT. The CDR3 has 15 residues. Trimming removed 0 bases from V and 4 bases from J, with 12 bases in between. CDR3 DNA: TGTGCCAGCAGTGAAGCGCTATCAACTACCTATGGCTACACCTTC. This gives the protein CASSEALSTTYGYTF.

V usage is TRBV19 and J usage is TRBJ1-5; no clear D gene. Per germline, CDR1 LNHDA and CDR2 SQIVND (reference sequence). Trimming removed 1 base at V and 6 bases at J, with 7 bases between. CDR3 length equals 13 residues. The CDR3 region is CASSIGRGQPQHF. The CDR3 DNA follows: TGTGCCAGTAGTATAGGGCGGGGTCAGCCCCAGCATTTT.

J is TRBJ2-5 and V is TRBV7-6, with 8 bases aligning to TRBD1. Germline V lookup: CDR1 SGHVS, CDR2 FNYEAQ. With 4 bases clipped from V and 5 bases from J, the junction kept 3 bases outside the gene matches. The CDR3 spans 13 residues. CDR3 amino acids: CASSSQGAETQYF. CDR3 nucleotides: TGTGCCAGCAGCTCTCAGGGGGCTGAGACCCAGTACTTC.